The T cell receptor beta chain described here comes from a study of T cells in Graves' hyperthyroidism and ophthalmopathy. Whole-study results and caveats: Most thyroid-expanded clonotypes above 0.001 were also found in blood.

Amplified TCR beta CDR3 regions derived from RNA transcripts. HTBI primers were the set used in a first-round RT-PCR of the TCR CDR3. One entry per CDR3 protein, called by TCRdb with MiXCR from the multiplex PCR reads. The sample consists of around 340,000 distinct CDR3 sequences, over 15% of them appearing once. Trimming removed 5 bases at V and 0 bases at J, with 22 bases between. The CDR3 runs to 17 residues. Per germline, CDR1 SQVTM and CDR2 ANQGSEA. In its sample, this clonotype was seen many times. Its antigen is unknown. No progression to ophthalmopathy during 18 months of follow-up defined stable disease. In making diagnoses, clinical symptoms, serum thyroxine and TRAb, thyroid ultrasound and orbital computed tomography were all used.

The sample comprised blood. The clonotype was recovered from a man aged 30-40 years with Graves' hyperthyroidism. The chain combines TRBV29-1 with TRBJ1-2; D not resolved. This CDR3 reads CSVSKPQRRTTNYGYTF. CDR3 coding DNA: TGCAGCGTTTCTAAGCCCCAGCGGAGGACCACTAACTATGGCTACACCTTC.